Here is one TCR beta chain with its context. The entry originates in a study of blood T cell repertoires in COVID-19. Study-level background: The study drew acute and convalescent COVID-19 samples from the United States, Italy and Spain. PBMCs, B-cell-depleted T cells, or T cells provided the cDNA or gDNA that made up the material.

The trim removed 7 bases at V and 5 bases at J, leaving 15 bases unmatched. This CDR3 is 16 amino acids long. Germline assignment: CDR1 LNHDA and CDR2 SQIVND (reference sequence). As processed by the authors: By means of reference gene primer amplification, nucleated cell counts were estimated. Clones were read by immunoSEQ multiplex PCR, and TCRdb kept only the in-frame ones, dropping some. That table is the source of V, J and clone size, and D and trimming were worked out from the DNA. The sample has about 160,000 clones, 77% seen once; the top ten hold around 3%. What was sequenced was peripheral blood. The gene calls are TRBV19 and TRBJ2-5; 8 bases fit TRBD2. The source is a man aged 65 to 79 with acute or convalescent COVID-19. CDR3 loop: CASMNLGGGPRETQYF. In DNA, the CDR3 is TGTGCCAGTATGAATCTGGGCGGGGGGCCGAGGGAGACCCAGTACTTC.